The T cell receptor beta chain described here comes from a study of shared clonotypes between healthy human individuals. Study information: The donor group consisted of two women and three men, aged 18 to 49.

Data came from immunoSEQ multiplex PCR; TCRdb stores just in-frame clones and leaves some out. This sample yields about 1.4 million clones, of which around 97% are seen a single time; 1% to 1.5% belongs to the top ten. Trimming took 5 bases from V and 2 from J, leaving 16 bases between them. The CDR3 spans 15 residues. Germline CDR1 MDHEN, CDR2 SYDVKM. This clonotype originated in a man between 25 and 39 years old in good health. Sequencing was performed on naive CD4+ T cells sorted from blood. Subset reported: CD45RA+ positively selected. The chain is built from TRBV28 and TRBJ2-7, with D perhaps matching TRBD1 (5 bases). The CDR3: CASSPSVTDAYEQYF. The CDR3 region has the DNA TGTGCCAGCAGTCCATCCGTGACAGACGCCTACGAGCAGTACTTC. Looking up the rest from reference TRBV28 and TRBJ2-7 gives the full variable domain: DVKVTQSSRYLVKRTGEKVFLECVQDMDHENMFWYRQDPGLGLRLIYFSYDVKMKEKGDIPEGYSVSREKKERFSLILESASTNQTSMYLCASSPSVTDAYEQYFGPGTRLTVT.